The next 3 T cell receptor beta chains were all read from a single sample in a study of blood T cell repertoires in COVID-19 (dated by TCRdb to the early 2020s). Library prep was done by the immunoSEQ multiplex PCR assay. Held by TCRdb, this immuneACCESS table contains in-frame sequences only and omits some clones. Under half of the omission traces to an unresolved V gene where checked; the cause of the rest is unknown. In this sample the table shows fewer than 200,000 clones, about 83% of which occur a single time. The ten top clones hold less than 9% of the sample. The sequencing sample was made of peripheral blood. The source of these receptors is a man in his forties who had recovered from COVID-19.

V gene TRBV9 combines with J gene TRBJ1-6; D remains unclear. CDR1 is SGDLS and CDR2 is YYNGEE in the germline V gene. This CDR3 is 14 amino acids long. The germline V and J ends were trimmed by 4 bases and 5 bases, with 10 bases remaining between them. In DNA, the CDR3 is TGTGCCAGCAGCCCCCGTGGAGATAATTCACCCCTCCACTTT. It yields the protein CASSPRGDNSPLHF.

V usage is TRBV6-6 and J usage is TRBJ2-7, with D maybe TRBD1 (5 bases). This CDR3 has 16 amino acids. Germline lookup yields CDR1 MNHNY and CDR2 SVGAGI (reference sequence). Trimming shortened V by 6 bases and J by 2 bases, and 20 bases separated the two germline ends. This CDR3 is CASSRRTDILPYEQYF. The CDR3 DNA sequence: TGTGCCAGCAGCCGCCGGACGGACATTCTCCCCTACGAGCAGTACTTC.

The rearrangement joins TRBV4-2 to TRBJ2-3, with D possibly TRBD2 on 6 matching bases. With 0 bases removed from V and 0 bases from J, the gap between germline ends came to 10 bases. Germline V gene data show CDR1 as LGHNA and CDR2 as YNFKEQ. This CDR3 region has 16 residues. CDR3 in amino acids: CASSQEAGRSTDTQYF. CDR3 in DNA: TGTGCCAGCAGCCAAGAGGCGGGGCGGAGCACAGATACGCAGTATTTT.